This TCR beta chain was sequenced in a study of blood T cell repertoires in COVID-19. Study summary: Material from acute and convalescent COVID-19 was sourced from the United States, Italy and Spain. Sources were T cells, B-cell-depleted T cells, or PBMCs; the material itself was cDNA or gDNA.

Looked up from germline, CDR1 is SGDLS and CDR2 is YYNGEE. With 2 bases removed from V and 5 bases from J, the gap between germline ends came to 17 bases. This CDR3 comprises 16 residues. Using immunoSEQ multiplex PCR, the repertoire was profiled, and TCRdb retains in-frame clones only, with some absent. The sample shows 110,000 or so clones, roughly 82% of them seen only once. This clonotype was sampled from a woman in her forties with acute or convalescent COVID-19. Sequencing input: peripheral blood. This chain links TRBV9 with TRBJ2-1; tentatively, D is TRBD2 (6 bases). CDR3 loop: CASSVRNRGGHNEQFF. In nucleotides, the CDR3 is TGTGCCAGCAGCGTCCGTAACAGAGGAGGGCACAATGAGCAGTTCTTC.